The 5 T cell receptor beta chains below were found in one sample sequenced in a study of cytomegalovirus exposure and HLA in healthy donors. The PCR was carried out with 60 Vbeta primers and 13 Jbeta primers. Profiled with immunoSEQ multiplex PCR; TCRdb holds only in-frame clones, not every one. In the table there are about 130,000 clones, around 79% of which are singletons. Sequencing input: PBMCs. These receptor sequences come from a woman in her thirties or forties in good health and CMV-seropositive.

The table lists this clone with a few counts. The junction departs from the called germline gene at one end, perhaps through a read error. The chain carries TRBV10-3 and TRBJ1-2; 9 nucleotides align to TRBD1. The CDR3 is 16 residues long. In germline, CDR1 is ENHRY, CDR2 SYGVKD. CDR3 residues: CASSPVTGTGHYGYTF. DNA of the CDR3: TGTGCCAGCAGTCCTGTAACCGGGACAGGGCACTATGGCTACACCTTC.

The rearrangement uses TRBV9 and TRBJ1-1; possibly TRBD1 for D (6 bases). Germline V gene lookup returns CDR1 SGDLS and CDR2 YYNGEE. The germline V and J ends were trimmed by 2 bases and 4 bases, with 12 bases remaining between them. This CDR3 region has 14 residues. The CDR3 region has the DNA TGTGCCAGCAGCGTTACAGGGTCTAGCACTGAAGCTTTCTTT. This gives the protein CASSVTGSSTEAFF.

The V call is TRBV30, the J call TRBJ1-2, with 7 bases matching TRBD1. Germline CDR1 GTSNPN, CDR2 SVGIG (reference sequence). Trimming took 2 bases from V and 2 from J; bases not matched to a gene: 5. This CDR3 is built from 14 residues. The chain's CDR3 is CAWSRDSTNYGYTF. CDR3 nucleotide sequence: TGTGCCTGGAGTCGGGACAGTACCAACTATGGCTACACCTTC.

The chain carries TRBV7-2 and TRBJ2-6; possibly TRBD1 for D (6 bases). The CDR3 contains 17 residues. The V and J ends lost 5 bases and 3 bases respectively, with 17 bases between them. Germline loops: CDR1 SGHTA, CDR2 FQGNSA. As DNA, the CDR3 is TGTGCCAGCAGCCCGCCCAAACAGGGCTATGGGGCCAACGTCCTGACTTTC. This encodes CASSPPKQGYGANVLTF.

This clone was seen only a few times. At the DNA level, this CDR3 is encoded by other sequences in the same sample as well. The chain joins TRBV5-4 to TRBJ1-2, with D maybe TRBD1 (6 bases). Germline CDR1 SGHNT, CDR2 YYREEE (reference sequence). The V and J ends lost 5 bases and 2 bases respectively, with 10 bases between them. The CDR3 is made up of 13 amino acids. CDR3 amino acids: CASSPDRNYGYTF. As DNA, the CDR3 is TGTGCCAGCAGTCCGGACAGAAACTATGGCTACACCTTC.